The 26 T cell receptor beta chains in this list originate from one sample, sequenced in a study of cytomegalovirus exposure and HLA in healthy donors. The primer mix had 60 Vbeta and 13 Jbeta primers. The repertoire was sequenced with immunoSEQ multiplex PCR; TCRdb's copy has only in-frame clones and lacks some. The sample yields hundreds of thousands of clones, around four fifths seen once. The sequencing input was PBMCs. These receptors were obtained from a woman in her forties in good health and CMV-seronegative.

V is TRBV19 and J is TRBJ2-2; tentatively, D is TRBD1 (6 bases). CDR1 is LNHDA and CDR2 is SQIVND in the germline V gene (reference sequence). V lost 8 bases, J lost 2 bases, and 24 bases lay in between. This CDR3 region has 18 residues. CDR3 loop: CASRTLWSGTPNTGELFF. The CDR3 nucleotides are TGTGCCAGTCGAACTCTTTGGTCCGGGACACCCAACACCGGGGAGCTGTTTTTT.

The chain joins TRBV30 to TRBJ2-7; 8 nucleotides align to TRBD1. CDR3 length equals 13 residues. Looked up from germline, CDR1 is GTSNPN and CDR2 is SVGIG (reference sequence). V lost 2 bases, J lost 3 bases, and 3 bases stayed unmatched. The DNA of the CDR3 is TGTGCCTGGAGTACCGGACAGGGCTACGAGCAGTACTTC. Translated, it gives CAWSTGQGYEQYF.

V and J are TRBV28 and TRBJ1-2, with D possibly matching TRBD1 (5 bases). The V gene's germline CDR1 is MDHEN and CDR2 SYDVKM. The CDR3 contains 14 residues. V shed 2 bases and J shed 6 bases, with 13 bases lying between them. As DNA, the CDR3 is TGTGCCAGCAGTTTAAATTTCCAGGGCCATGGCTACACCTTC. Translating gives CASSLNFQGHGYTF.

This chain links TRBV28 with TRBJ1-2; D not certain. This CDR3 comprises 12 residues. V lost 2 bases and J lost 6, with 7 bases in between. The germline gives CDR1 MDHEN, CDR2 SYDVKM. The CDR3 reads CASSLGEDGYTF. CDR3 nucleotide sequence: TGTGCCAGCAGTTTAGGCGAGGATGGCTACACCTTC.

The chain has TRBV11-2 and TRBJ2-5; TRBD2 might be the D (6 bases). The germline V and J ends were trimmed by 3 bases and 3 bases, with 14 bases remaining between them. The germline CDR1 and CDR2 sequences are SGHAT and FQNNGV. CDR3 length equals 15 residues. DNA for the CDR3: TGTGCCAGCAGCTTTTCCGGGACTTTGAAAGAGACCCAGTACTTC. Translating gives CASSFSGTLKETQYF.

This clone occurred a few times. V is TRBV6-5 and J is TRBJ1-1, with TRBD1 matching 8 bases. The CDR3 length is 16 residues. Germline values: CDR1 MNHEY, CDR2 SVGAGI. The V and J ends lost 4 bases and 11 bases, in that order; junction bases with no gene match: 18. CDR3 protein: CASSLGQGAGGGTAFF. CDR3 DNA sequence: TGTGCCAGCAGTTTAGGGCAGGGGGCGGGGGGGGGCACGGCTTTCTTT.

The chain uses TRBV28 and TRBJ1-2; D unresolved. CDR3 length: 13 amino acids. Germline V gives CDR1 MDHEN, CDR2 SYDVKM. V gave up 4 bases and J gave up 5 bases, with 11 bases separating them. CDR3 sequence reads: CASSWTGEYGYTF. In nucleotides, the CDR3 is TGTGCCAGCAGTTGGACTGGAGAGTATGGCTACACCTTC.

V and J are TRBV28 and TRBJ1-1; a weak D match, TRBD1 (5 bases). Deletions cut 4 bases from V and 6 bases from J, with 9 bases between. CDR1 is MDHEN and CDR2 is SYDVKM in the germline V gene. The CDR3 is 12 amino acids. The CDR3 spells CASSSGGAEAFF. CDR3 sequence (DNA): TGTGCCAGCAGTTCTGGAGGGGCTGAAGCTTTCTTT. The full variable domain, with the rest looked up from reference TRBV28 and TRBJ1-1, is DVKVTQSSRYLVKRTGEKVFLECVQDMDHENMFWYRQDPGLGLRLIYFSYDVKMKEKGDIPEGYSVSREKKERFSLILESASTNQTSMYLCASSSGGAEAFFGQGTRLTVV.

The chain combines TRBV5-5 with TRBJ1-4; TRBD1 matches 8 bases. The CDR3 length is 14 residues. V was clipped by 4 bases and J by 7 bases; unmatched bases: 6. Looked up from germline, CDR1 is SGHKS and CDR2 is YYEKEE (reference sequence). CDR3 amino acids: CASSRQGSVEKLFF. DNA of the CDR3: TGTGCCAGCAGCCGACAGGGGTCGGTTGAAAAACTGTTTTTT.

The V and J genes are TRBV20-1 and TRBJ1-2; D is undetermined. The CDR3 has 11 amino acids. Trimming removed 5 bases at V and 4 bases at J, with 8 bases between. The germline V gene encodes CDR1 DFQATT and CDR2 SNEGSKA (reference sequence). The CDR3 nucleotides read TGCAGTGCTTTGGGAGGCTATGGCTACACCTTC. Translating it yields CSALGGYGYTF.

The V and J genes are TRBV28 and TRBJ1-1; 8 bases are a match to TRBD1. Losses at the gene ends were 6 bases for V and 2 bases for J; bases not matched to a gene: 14. CDR1 MDHEN and CDR2 SYDVKM come from the germline V gene. The CDR3 has 17 amino acids. The CDR3 nucleotides read TGTGCCAGCAGCATCCGGACAGGGCTCCCCACCAACACTGAAGCTTTCTTT. It is translated as CASSIRTGLPTNTEAFF.

The rearrangement uses TRBV7-9 and TRBJ1-1; TRBD1 is a possible D gene (5 bases). CDR1 and CDR2 from the germline V gene are SEHNR and FQNEAQ (reference sequence). The CDR3 has 14 amino acids. Trimming shortened V by 5 bases and J by 0 bases, and 10 bases separated the two germline ends. The chain's CDR3 is CASSPGTLNTEAFF. CDR3 bases: TGTGCCAGCAGCCCGGGGACTTTGAACACTGAAGCTTTCTTT.

This clone was recorded once. One end of the junction does not line up with germline, which may come from a read error. This rearrangement joins TRBV7-7 to TRBJ2-3; D possibly corresponds to TRBD2 (6 bases). CDR3 length: 13 residues. The germline gives CDR1 SSHAT, CDR2 FNYEAQ (reference sequence). Here the CDR3 reads CASSPTRSDTQYF. The CDR3, as DNA: TGTGCTAGCAGCCCGACTAGGTCAGATACGCAGTATTTT.

V is TRBV5-1 and J is TRBJ1-3, with D possibly matching TRBD1 (6 bases). Germline V gives CDR1 SGHRS, CDR2 YFSETQ. The CDR3 runs to 15 residues. V gave up 1 base and J gave up 2 bases, with 10 bases separating them. Here the CDR3 DNA reads TGCGCCAGCAGCTTGCAGGGGTTCGCTGGAAACACCATATATTTT. Translating gives CASSLQGFAGNTIYF.

This chain links TRBV4-3 with TRBJ2-2; D perhaps matches TRBD1 (6 bases). Trimming stripped 2 bases from V and 0 bases from J, with 10 bases between. CDR1 is LGHNA, CDR2 YSLEER, per germline. The CDR3 is 16 amino acids. Here the CDR3 reads CASSQTSGANTGELFF. In DNA form, the CDR3 reads TGCGCCAGCAGCCAAACATCAGGGGCGAACACCGGGGAGCTGTTTTTT.

The chain recombines TRBV9 with TRBJ2-1, with 12 nucleotides matching TRBD2. This CDR3 contains 15 residues. CDR1 and CDR2 (germline): SGDLS, YYNGEE. The V and J ends lost 5 bases and 6 bases, in that order; junction bases with no gene match: 6. CDR3 bases: TGTGCCAGCAGGAAAACTAGCGGGGGGACCAATGAGCAGTTCTTC. Translated: CASRKTSGGTNEQFF.

V gene TRBV11-3 combines with J gene TRBJ1-1; perhaps TRBD1 as D (6 bases). The CDR3 covers 13 residues. Germline lookup yields CDR1 SGHNT and CDR2 YENEEA. V was pared by 6 bases and J by 7 bases, with 15 bases between. The CDR3 DNA sequence: TGTGCCAGCAGTCAAGACAGGTTAAGTGAAGCTTTCTTT. Its protein is CASSQDRLSEAFF. Full variable domain (missing parts from reference TRBV11-3 and TRBJ1-1): EAGVVQSPRYKIIEKKQPVAFWCNPISGHNTLYWYLQNLGQGPELLIRYENEEAVDDSQLPKDRFSAERLKGVDSTLKIQPAELGDSAVYLCASSQDRLSEAFFGQGTRLTVV.

The rearrangement joins TRBV15 to TRBJ2-7; D is possibly TRBD1 (5 bases). The V end lost 0 bases, the J end lost 0 bases, and 9 bases lay between the germline ends. The CDR3 spans 15 residues. Germline lookup yields CDR1 LNHNV and CDR2 YYDKDF (reference sequence). In nucleotides, the CDR3 is TGTGCCACCAGCAGAGATCAGACAGACTCCTACGAGCAGTACTTC. Translating it yields CATSRDQTDSYEQYF.

The gene calls are TRBV5-6 and TRBJ1-1, with a weak D call TRBD1 (6 bases). This CDR3 comprises 15 residues. The V end lost 4 bases, the J end lost 1 base, and 14 bases lay between the germline ends. The germline V gene encodes CDR1 SGHDT and CDR2 YYEEEE. CDR3 region: CASSTMGGANTEAFF. The CDR3 bases are TGTGCCAGCAGCACCATGGGGGGGGCGAACACTGAAGCTTTCTTT. The full variable domain, its missing parts supplied by reference TRBV5-6 and TRBJ1-1, is DAGVTQSPTHLIKTRGQQVTLRCSPKSGHDTVSWYQQALGQGPQFIFQYYEEEERQRGNFPDRFSGHQFPNYSSELNVNALLLGDSALYLCASSTMGGANTEAFFGQGTRLTVV.

The chain carries TRBV18 and TRBJ1-5; 8 nucleotides align to TRBD1. The CDR3 runs 17 residues. The junction had 10 bases not matched to a gene; V was cut back by 3 bases and J by 3 bases. In germline, CDR1 is KGHSH, CDR2 LQKENI. CDR3 sequence: CASSPTLGQGYNQPQHF. As DNA, the CDR3 is TGTGCCAGCTCACCCACGTTAGGACAGGGCTACAATCAGCCCCAGCATTTT.

On this clone itself: The junction differs from germline at one of its ends, possibly a read error. The J gene is TRBJ2-5, the V gene TRBV2, with D maybe TRBD1 (6 bases). The V gene's germline CDR1 is SNHLY and CDR2 FYNNEI. The CDR3 loop spans 14 amino acids. The CDR3 region is CASSGRDKQGTQYF. DNA for the CDR3: TGTGCCAGCAGCGGACGGGACAAACAAGGGACCCAGTACTTC.

The chain has TRBV27 and TRBJ1-6; D might be TRBD1 (6 bases). V shed 8 bases and J shed 0 bases, with 17 bases lying between them. The CDR3 sequence is 17 residues long. The germline gives CDR1 MNHEY, CDR2 SMNVEV (reference sequence). CDR3 DNA: TGTGCCAGCTCCTTGAAGGGACACAGCTCCTATAATTCACCCCTCCACTTT. Translating gives CASSLKGHSSYNSPLHF.

This chain's CDR3 is CAISGDRGNNQPQHF. In DNA form, the CDR3 reads TGTGCCATCAGTGGGGACAGGGGGAACAATCAGCCCCAGCATTTT. The chain joins TRBV10-3 to TRBJ1-5; 11 bases align to TRBD1. J gave up 3 bases and V 4 bases, and 2 bases lay outside the gene matches. This CDR3 contains 15 residues. The germline V gene encodes CDR1 ENHRY and CDR2 SYGVKD.

This clone was detected a few times. The chain links TRBV11-3 to TRBJ2-1; 9 bases map to TRBD2. V gave up 2 bases and J gave up 2 bases; unmatched junction bases: 4. Germline CDR1 is SGHNT and CDR2 is YENEEA. The CDR3 length is 16 residues. Written as DNA, the CDR3 is TGTGCCAGCAGCTTACGAGCGGGGGGCACCTACAATGAGCAGTTCTTC. Protein: CASSLRAGGTYNEQFF. The full variable domain, rest sourced from reference TRBV11-3 and TRBJ2-1, is EAGVVQSPRYKIIEKKQPVAFWCNPISGHNTLYWYLQNLGQGPELLIRYENEEAVDDSQLPKDRFSAERLKGVDSTLKIQPAELGDSAVYLCASSLRAGGTYNEQFFGPGTRLTVL.

The chain has TRBV5-4 and TRBJ2-3; 14 bases line up with TRBD2. With V trimmed by 5 bases and J by 4 bases, 3 bases remained unmatched. Germline V gene lookup returns CDR1 SGHNT and CDR2 YYREEE (reference sequence). The CDR3 sequence is 15 residues long. Here the CDR3 reads CASSEGLAGADTQYF. The CDR3 DNA reads as TGTGCCAGCAGTGAGGGACTAGCGGGGGCAGATACGCAGTATTTT. Full variable domain (missing parts from reference TRBV5-4 and TRBJ2-3): ETGVTQSPTHLIKTRGQQVTLRCSSQSGHNTVSWYQQALGQGPQFIFQYYREEENGRGNFPPRFSGLQFPNYSSELNVNALELDDSALYLCASSEGLAGADTQYFGPGTRLTVL.

This clone was counted a few times. This chain links TRBV4-3 with TRBJ2-3; 8 positions match TRBD2. Trimming took 1 base from V and 6 from J; bases not matched to a gene: 6. The CDR3 is made up of 15 amino acids. Germline V gene lookup returns CDR1 LGHNA and CDR2 YSLEER. The CDR3 DNA follows: TGCGCCAGCAGCCAAGTAGTAACGGGAGGGGATACGCAGTATTTT. Translating gives CASSQVVTGGDTQYF.